Shown below are 12 T cell receptor beta chains from a single sample sequenced in a study of cytotoxic CD8 clonotypes in ibrutinib-treated CLL. The data were produced by immunoSEQ multiplex PCR, yet TCRdb's version contains in-frame clones alone and is incomplete. The repertoire includes roughly 150,000 clones, under 90% of them detected once, and about 4.3% sits in the top ten. Sequencing used PBMCs, obtained after 24 months of ibrutinib treatment. These receptors originate from a human donor with chronic lymphocytic leukemia.

The chain combines TRBV5-1 with TRBJ2-3, with D perhaps matching TRBD2 (6 bases). There are 16 residues in the CDR3. Germline V CDR1 and CDR2: SGHRS, YFSETQ. The V and J ends lost 3 bases and 2 bases respectively, with 16 bases between them. CDR3 nucleotides: TGCGCCAGCAGCTGGGGGGACTGGGGCGCCACAGATACGCAGTATTTT. It is translated as CASSWGDWGATDTQYF.

The V and J genes are TRBV25-1 and TRBJ1-1, with 7 bases identical to TRBD1. Germline loops: CDR1 MGHDK, CDR2 SYGVNS. This CDR3 region has 12 residues. Trimming took 2 bases from V and 7 from J; bases not matched to a gene: 1. The CDR3 loop is CASSERDSEAFF. In DNA form, the CDR3 reads TGTGCCAGCAGTGAACGGGACAGTGAAGCTTTCTTT.

This sequence joins TRBV30 and TRBJ2-3, with TRBD2 matching 9 bases. V lost 3 bases and J lost 4; bases outside the gene matches: 5. The germline CDR1 and CDR2 sequences are GTSNPN and SVGIG (reference sequence). The CDR3 runs 14 residues. CDR3 in amino acids: CAWRTLAGSDTQYF. The CDR3 DNA reads TGTGCCTGGAGGACCCTAGCGGGGTCAGATACGCAGTATTTT.

This clone has just a few counts. The chain combines TRBV7-3 with TRBJ1-2, with 7 bases lining up with TRBD1. The CDR3 extends over 17 amino acids. J gave up 8 bases and V 2 bases, and 17 bases lay outside the gene matches. CDR1 is SGHTA, CDR2 FQGTGA, per germline. DNA for the CDR3: TGTGCCAGCAGCTTAGTGGGTTTAGGGACAGAAGTGGGCGGCTACACCTTC. It translates to CASSLVGLGTEVGGYTF.

The rearrangement links TRBV9 to TRBJ2-5, with 7 bases that match TRBD2. The CDR3 spans 14 residues. Germline CDR1 and CDR2: SGDLS and YYNGEE. J was trimmed by 4 bases and V by 6 bases; bases with no gene match: 9. CDR3 nucleotides: TGTGCCAGCAACAAGGGAGGGGATCTAGAGACCCAGTACTTC. Translation: CASNKGGDLETQYF.

This chain joins TRBV28 and TRBJ1-2, with D tentatively TRBD1 (5 bases). Germline loops: CDR1 MDHEN, CDR2 SYDVKM. The CDR3 spans 16 residues. The V and J ends lost 5 bases and 7 bases respectively, with 23 bases between them. CDR3 region: CASSRGDFNSLGGYTF. As DNA, the CDR3 is TGTGCCAGCAGTCGAGGGGACTTCAATTCCTTAGGTGGCTACACCTTC.

The rearrangement uses TRBV5-1 and TRBJ1-2; TRBD1 agrees at 8 bases. This CDR3 region has 14 residues. CDR1 and CDR2 (germline): SGHRS, YFSETQ. The V and J ends lost 4 bases and 4 bases, in that order; junction bases with no gene match: 6. CDR3 sequence reads: CASSPQDRAYGYTF. The CDR3 region has the DNA TGCGCCAGCAGCCCCCAGGACAGGGCCTATGGCTACACCTTC.

The chain recombines TRBV18 with TRBJ1-4, with 7 bases identical to TRBD1. The CDR3 has 13 residues. The junction had 1 base not matched to a gene; V was cut back by 4 bases and J by 5 bases. CDR1 and CDR2 from the germline V gene are KGHSH and LQKENI. The chain's CDR3 is CASSRGQNEKLFF. The CDR3 bases are TGTGCCAGCTCACGGGGACAGAATGAAAAACTGTTTTTT. Full variable domain (rest looked up from reference TRBV18 and TRBJ1-4): NAGVMQNPRHLVRRRGQEARLRCSPMKGHSHVYWYRQLPEEGLKFMVYLQKENIIDESGMPKERFSAEFPKEGPSILRIQQVVRGDSAAYFCASSRGQNEKLFFGSGTQLSVL.

The chain combines TRBV9 with TRBJ2-1; 10 bases fit TRBD2. Germline lookup yields CDR1 SGDLS and CDR2 YYNGEE. The CDR3 has 15 amino acids. V shed 0 bases, J shed 7 bases, and the junction held 4 bases outside the gene matches. The CDR3 nucleotides are TGTGCCAGCAGCGTAGGAAGCGGGGGGGCTAATGAGCAGTTCTTC. It specifies CASSVGSGGANEQFF.

This clone has a handful of counts. This chain uses TRBV28 with TRBJ1-2; D gene uncertain. Trimming took 8 bases from V and 8 from J, leaving 15 bases between them. The CDR3 runs 12 residues. Germline V gene lookup returns CDR1 MDHEN and CDR2 SYDVKM. CDR3 nucleotides: TGTGCCAGCGGAACTCCACAGCAGGGCTACACCTTC. The encoded protein is CASGTPQQGYTF.

The chain links TRBV18 to TRBJ2-1; TRBD2 aligns across 8 bases. The CDR3 is made up of 14 amino acids. Germline V gene lookup returns CDR1 KGHSH and CDR2 LQKENI. The V segment lost 3 bases and the J segment 10 bases; nucleotides outside the gene matches: 8. Written as DNA, the CDR3 is TGTGCCAGCTCACCGGGAGTAGCGGGACGGGAGCAGTTCTTC. It encodes CASSPGVAGREQFF.

V is TRBV21-1 and J is TRBJ2-7. TRBV21-1 is a pseudogene. The CDR3 has 16 residues. The DNA of the CDR3 is TGTGCCAGCAGAATCCTCCGGGACGGTAGCTCCTACGAGCAGTACTTC. This gives the protein CASRILRDGSSYEQYF.